This T cell receptor (beta chain) was captured by sequencing in a study of stem cell transplantation in POMP-related autoinflammatory disease. For the study at large: Before transplant: CD4+ naive skewing, low CD8+ proportions, reduced cytokine secretion. The study, taken as a whole, reports: In PRAID patients, the number of distinct TRB V-J gene pairings was restricted. In patients with PRAID, every analyzed T-cell subset tended to show lower diversity and higher clonality.

A single count supports this clone. What it binds is not known. This CDR3 comprises 16 residues. The germline V gene encodes CDR1 SGHNT and CDR2 YYREEE (reference sequence). The V end was cut by 3 bases, the J end by 0 bases, with 15 bases between. TCRdb's copy holds only in-frame clones and misses some; the assay was immunoSEQ multiplex PCR. The sample holds over 30,000 clones, approximately 86% seen once. The V and J genes are TRBV5-4 and TRBJ1-1, with D maybe TRBD1 (5 bases). This material consisted of CD4+ T cells from PBMCs, taken before stem cell transplantation. The sequence came from a human donor with POMP-related autoinflammation and immune dysregulation (PRAID). In DNA form, the CDR3 reads TGTGCCAGCAGCTGGGGGGGGACGCGCTTGAACACTGAAGCTTTCTTT. Residues: CASSWGGTRLNTEAFF.